This TCR beta chain was identified in a study of T cell repertoires in cytomegalovirus infection. This clonotype came up once. Its antigen is currently unknown. The CDR3 spans 13 residues. V gave up 7 bases and J gave up 6 bases, with 13 bases separating them. TCRdb reprocessed the reads with MiXCR, giving one entry per CDR3 protein. Altogether roughly 500,000 distinct CDR3 sequences are present, roughly 34% being singletons, with the ten largest covering under 20%. This chain uses TRBV12-3 or TRBV12-4 with TRBJ2-4; maybe TRBD2 (5 bases). This sample comprised cultured PBMCs, obtained from culture after CMV antigen stimulation. This TCR was sampled from a human donor in good health (CMV status not recorded). Some clones in this sample may be carry-over from other donors' samples. The CDR3 nucleotides read TGTGCCAGCAACCCTGGCGGAGGAAACATTCAGTACTTC. Its translation is CASNPGGGNIQYF.